Below are 27 T cell receptor beta chains sequenced from a single sample in a study of blood T cell repertoires in COVID-19. Clones were sequenced by immunoSEQ multiplex PCR, and TCRdb holds only the in-frame ones, with some missing. The sample includes some 100,000 clones, 86% of them seen just once. The sequenced sample consisted of PBMCs or T cells enriched from blood (not recorded which). These receptors came from a woman in her forties or fifties who had recovered from COVID-19.

The chain recombines TRBV7-2 with TRBJ2-7; 7 nucleotides align to TRBD2. The ends lost 3 bases at V and 0 bases at J; junction bases unmatched: 5. The CDR3 runs 15 residues. CDR1 is SGHTA and CDR2 is FQGNSA in the germline V gene. The CDR3 here is CASSFQRGYSYEQYF. CDR3 nucleotide sequence: TGTGCCAGCAGCTTCCAGCGGGGATACTCCTACGAGCAGTACTTC.

The chain employs TRBV5-4 and TRBJ2-3; TRBD2 might be the D (6 bases). Germline CDR1 is SGHNT and CDR2 is YYREEE (reference sequence). V lost 3 bases, J lost 0 bases, and 11 bases lay in between. This CDR3 spans 15 amino acids. CDR3 DNA: TGTGCCAGCAGCTCCGGCGGGGCTAGCACAGATACGCAGTATTTT. Its translation: CASSSGGASTDTQYF.

The chain has TRBV7-3 and TRBJ2-1; D is undetermined. This CDR3 is built from 14 residues. Germline-derived CDR1 and CDR2 are SGHTA and FQGTGA. Trimming took off 2 bases at V and 8 bases at J, with 13 bases between the two ends. CDR3 coding DNA: TGTGCCAGCAGCTTAGGCCGGAGCGTGGATGAGCAGTTCTTC. It specifies CASSLGRSVDEQFF.

The CDR3 is CASSLGQTSTDTQYF. The CDR3, as DNA: TGTGCCAGCTCACTCGGACAGACTAGCACAGATACGCAGTATTTT. The chain links TRBV18 to TRBJ2-3; D perhaps matches TRBD1 (6 bases). V shed 4 bases and J shed 0 bases, with 11 bases lying between them. Germline V CDR1 and CDR2: KGHSH, LQKENI. CDR3 size: 15 residues.

The rearrangement joins TRBV5-1 to TRBJ2-7; possibly TRBD2 for D (5 bases). Trimming removed 5 bases at V and 3 bases at J, with 18 bases between. Germline V CDR1 and CDR2: SGHRS, YFSETQ. This CDR3 is 15 amino acids long. The CDR3: CASSSGRGSVYEQYF. DNA of the CDR3: TGCGCCAGCAGTTCCGGACGGGGTTCAGTCTACGAGCAGTACTTC.

This sequence joins TRBV4-1 and TRBJ2-7; 10 nucleotides line up with TRBD2. This CDR3 is built from 17 residues. CDR1 MGHRA and CDR2 YSYEKL come from the germline V gene. The junction had 13 bases not matched to a gene; V was cut back by 4 bases and J by 4 bases. In DNA, the CDR3 is TGCGCCAGCAGCCCTTCGGGGAAGCGGGAGGGCCGGTACGAGCAGTACTTC. It codes for CASSPSGKREGRYEQYF.

CDR3 loop: CASTFRDSDQPQHF. The CDR3 nucleotides read TGTGCCAGCACCTTCCGGGACAGCGATCAGCCCCAGCATTTT. The rearrangement joins TRBV2 to TRBJ1-5; 7 positions match TRBD1. This CDR3 region has 14 residues. V gave up 7 bases and J gave up 5 bases; unmatched junction bases: 8. Germline V CDR1 and CDR2: SNHLY, FYNNEI. The full variable domain, in which reference TRBV2 and TRBJ1-5 provide the parts outside the CDR3, is EPEVTQTPSHQVTQMGQEVILRCVPISNHLYFYWYRQILGQKVEFLVSFYNNEISEKSEIFDDQFSVERPDGSNFTLKIRSTKLEDSAMYFCASTFRDSDQPQHFGDGTRLSIL.

The CDR3: CASSVGSGTGVRVPLHF. CDR3 coding DNA: TGTGCCAGCAGCGTAGGGTCCGGGACAGGGGTTAGAGTACCCCTCCACTTT. The chain employs TRBV9 and TRBJ1-6; 10 nucleotides align to TRBD1. The germline gives CDR1 SGDLS, CDR2 YYNGEE. CDR3 size: 17 residues. With V trimmed by 0 bases and J by 12 bases, 12 bases remained unmatched.

The V gene is TRBV11-2, the J gene TRBJ2-7, with TRBD2 matching 9 bases. The CDR3 spans 15 residues. V was pared by 5 bases and J by 5 bases, with 10 bases of the junction left unmatched. CDR1 and CDR2 (germline): SGHAT, FQNNGV. CDR3 sequence reads: CASSVGLTSGNEQYF. The CDR3 DNA reads TGTGCCAGCAGCGTAGGTCTGACTAGCGGAAACGAGCAGTACTTC.

The rearrangement uses TRBV19 and TRBJ2-7; 7 nucleotides line up with TRBD2. The ends lost 3 bases at V and 5 bases at J; junction bases unmatched: 22. The CDR3 is 19 amino acids. Germline V CDR1 and CDR2: LNHDA, SQIVND (reference sequence). For the CDR3, the DNA is TGTGCCAGTAGTATCTCCCCTCAGTTGGGAGGGAGGAGGAAGGACGAGCAGTACTTC. As protein: CASSISPQLGGRRKDEQYF.

The count of this clone is one. The chain has TRBV28 and TRBJ1-2; D possibly corresponds to TRBD1 (5 bases). V shed 7 bases and J shed 2 bases, with 11 bases lying between them. Per the germline V gene, CDR1 is MDHEN and CDR2 is SYDVKM. CDR3 length: 13 residues. Here the CDR3 DNA reads TGTGCCAGCACCCTGACAGAAAACTATGGCTACACCTTC. It codes for CASTLTENYGYTF.

This chain joins TRBV9 and TRBJ2-1, with 9 nucleotides matching TRBD2. The V and J ends lost 0 bases and 5 bases, in that order; junction bases with no gene match: 6. From germline, CDR1 is SGDLS and CDR2 YYNGEE. This CDR3 has 16 amino acids. The CDR3 sequence is CASSVVELAGNNEQFF. The DNA for the CDR3 is TGTGCCAGCAGCGTAGTGGAGCTAGCGGGAAACAATGAGCAGTTCTTC.

The chain links TRBV19 to TRBJ1-3, with 7 nucleotides matching TRBD1. With 6 bases clipped from V and 0 bases from J, the junction kept 8 bases outside the gene matches. This CDR3 is built from 16 residues. Germline V gene lookup returns CDR1 LNHDA and CDR2 SQIVND (reference sequence). The CDR3 loop reads CASSQTGVNSGNTIYF. CDR3 coding DNA: TGTGCCAGTAGCCAAACAGGGGTGAACTCTGGAAACACCATATATTTT.

This sequence joins TRBV5-4 and TRBJ1-1; D is ambiguous. This CDR3 contains 15 residues. CDR1 and CDR2 (germline): SGHNT, YYREEE (reference sequence). Trimming took off 3 bases at V and 4 bases at J, with 16 bases between the two ends. The CDR3 DNA reads as TGTGCCAGCAGCTCCCCCTCAGAGGGTAGCACTGAAGCTTTCTTT. Its protein product is CASSSPSEGSTEAFF.

This clone has more than one count but fewer than ten. V is TRBV18 and J is TRBJ1-4; 8 nucleotides line up with TRBD1. There are 15 residues in the CDR3. The V and J ends lost 6 bases and 4 bases, in that order; junction bases with no gene match: 7. CDR1 is KGHSH, CDR2 LQKENI, per germline. The CDR3, as DNA: TGTGCCAGCTCGGAGGGACAGGAAAATAATGAAAAACTGTTTTTT. It encodes CASSEGQENNEKLFF. The whole variable domain, filled in from reference TRBV18 and TRBJ1-4, reads NAGVMQNPRHLVRRRGQEARLRCSPMKGHSHVYWYRQLPEEGLKFMVYLQKENIIDESGMPKERFSAEFPKEGPSILRIQQVVRGDSAAYFCASSEGQENNEKLFFGSGTQLSVL.

The J gene is TRBJ2-1, the V gene TRBV7-8; 7 bases align to TRBD2. CDR3 length: 13 amino acids. CDR1 is SGHVS, CDR2 FQNEAQ, per germline. With V trimmed by 1 base and J by 15 bases, 9 bases remained unmatched. CDR3 protein: CASSLGTTSRRFF. For the CDR3, the DNA is TGTGCCAGCAGCTTAGGCACGACTAGCAGAAGGTTCTTC.

This chain connects TRBV7-3 to TRBJ2-3; 9 positions match TRBD2. V lost 5 bases and J lost 4; bases outside the gene matches: 10. Looked up from germline, CDR1 is SGHTA and CDR2 is FQGTGA. The CDR3 loop spans 16 amino acids. The CDR3 region has the DNA TGTGCCAGCAGCCCCAATAGCGGGAGTAGCCCAGATACGCAGTATTTT. Amino acid sequence: CASSPNSGSSPDTQYF.

The chain uses TRBV6-6 and TRBJ2-7, with TRBD2 matching over 8 bases. The germline CDR1 and CDR2 sequences are MNHNY and SVGAGI (reference sequence). The CDR3 length is 15 residues. V gave up 4 bases and J gave up 6 bases; unmatched junction bases: 11. This CDR3 is CASSWTAGRGGEQYF. CDR3 DNA sequence: TGTGCCAGCAGTTGGACAGCCGGTCGGGGGGGCGAGCAGTACTTC.

The V gene is TRBV7-8, the J gene TRBJ2-2; TRBD1 aligns across 9 bases. Trimming removed 6 bases from V and 6 bases from J; junction bases left unmatched: 8. Germline CDR1 reads SGHVS; CDR2 reads FQNEAQ. The CDR3 is made up of 15 amino acids. The CDR3 here is CASSRTGAYSGELFF. CDR3 bases: TGTGCCAGCAGTCGGACAGGGGCCTATTCCGGGGAGCTGTTTTTT.

This clone was seen just once. The chain links TRBV4-2 to TRBJ2-1; 10 bases are a match to TRBD1. The CDR3 loop spans 18 amino acids. The germline CDR1 and CDR2 sequences are LGHNA and YNFKEQ. Trimming removed 0 bases from V and 3 bases from J; junction bases left unmatched: 8. CDR3 region: CASSQETGTGDFYNEQFF. The CDR3 coding sequence is TGTGCCAGCAGCCAAGAAACCGGGACAGGGGACTTCTACAATGAGCAGTTCTTC.

This chain joins TRBV7-9 and TRBJ2-3, with TRBD1 as a possible D gene (5 bases). CDR3 length equals 15 residues. Germline assignment: CDR1 SEHNR and CDR2 FQNEAQ (reference sequence). The ends were cut back, 3 bases at V and 0 bases at J, with 10 bases in the middle. Written as DNA, the CDR3 is TGTGCCAGCAGCTTTAGGACACCTAGCACAGATACGCAGTATTTT. Amino acids: CASSFRTPSTDTQYF.

The V and J genes are TRBV6-2 or TRBV6-3 and TRBJ2-3; 14 bases line up with TRBD2. The CDR3 length is 17 residues. The germline V gene encodes CDR1 MNHEY and CDR2 SVGEGT. V shed 4 bases and J 3 bases; nucleotides not matched to a gene: 6. CDR3: CASSLGLAGVSTDTQYF. CDR3 in DNA: TGTGCCAGCAGTTTGGGACTAGCGGGAGTATCGACAGATACGCAGTATTTT.

The chain employs TRBV3-1 (or the pseudogene TRBV3-2) and TRBJ2-7; 7 bases are a match to TRBD1. Germline V gives CDR1 LGHDT, CDR2 YNNKEL (reference sequence). V gave up 4 bases and J gave up 3 bases; unmatched junction bases: 18. This CDR3 is built from 18 residues. The CDR3 loop reads CASSLSSLRTGRFYEQYF. As DNA, the CDR3 is TGTGCCAGCAGCCTTTCTTCTCTGAGGACAGGTCGATTCTACGAGCAGTACTTC.

This clone was picked up one time. At one of its ends the junction is not consistent with the germline gene, which may arise from a read error. This rearrangement joins TRBV7-9 to TRBJ2-3; perhaps TRBD2 as D (6 bases). Germline loops: CDR1 SEHNR, CDR2 FQNEAQ (reference sequence). The CDR3 consists of 15 residues. The CDR3 loop is CASSTRGVSTDTQYF. The CDR3 DNA is TGTGCTAGCAGCACCCGCGGGGTAAGCACAGATACGCAGTATTTT.

This chain connects TRBV2 to TRBJ2-3; 7 bases match TRBD1. CDR3 length: 13 amino acids. Germline values: CDR1 SNHLY, CDR2 FYNNEI. Germline trimming cut 8 bases from V and 4 bases from J; bases unmatched to any gene: 6. The CDR3 nucleotides are TGTGCCAGCTCCACTAGGGGGCCAGATACGCAGTATTTT. Protein product: CASSTRGPDTQYF.

The count of this clone is one. V and J are TRBV3-1 (or the pseudogene TRBV3-2) and TRBJ2-7; possibly TRBD2 for D (5 bases). Germline CDR1 and CDR2: LGHDT and YNNKEL (reference sequence). The germline V and J ends were trimmed by 6 bases and 7 bases, with 10 bases remaining between them. The CDR3 covers 11 residues. The CDR3 DNA reads as TGTGCCAGCAGGTCCGGGGAGGAGCAGTACTTC. Protein: CASRSGEEQYF.

This rearrangement joins TRBV11-2 to TRBJ2-1, with 15 bases aligning to TRBD2. The CDR3 is 18 residues long. The ends lost 4 bases at V and 10 bases at J; junction bases unmatched: 14. Germline CDR1 SGHAT, CDR2 FQNNGV. As DNA, the CDR3 is TGTGCCAGCAGCTCCGGACTAGCGGGAGGGATATTAAGGGGAGAGCAGTTCTTC. As protein: CASSSGLAGGILRGEQFF. Variable domain in full (rest from reference TRBV11-2 and TRBJ2-1): EAGVAQSPRYKIIEKRQSVAFWCNPISGHATLYWYQQILGQGPKLLIQFQNNGVVDDSQLPKDRFSAERLKGVDSTLKIQPAKLEDSAVYLCASSSGLAGGILRGEQFFGPGTRLTVL.